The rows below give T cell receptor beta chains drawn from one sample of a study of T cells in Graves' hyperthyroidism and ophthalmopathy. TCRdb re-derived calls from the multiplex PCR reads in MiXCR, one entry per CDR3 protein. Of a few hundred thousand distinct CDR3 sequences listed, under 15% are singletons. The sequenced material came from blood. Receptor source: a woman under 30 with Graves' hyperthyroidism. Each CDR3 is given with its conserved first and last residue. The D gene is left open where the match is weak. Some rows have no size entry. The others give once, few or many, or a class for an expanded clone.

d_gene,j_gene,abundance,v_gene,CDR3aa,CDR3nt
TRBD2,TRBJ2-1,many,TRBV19,CASKETEWGGRRDEQFF,TGTGCCAGTAAGGAAACCGAGTGGGGCGGGAGAAGGGATGAGCAGTTCTTC
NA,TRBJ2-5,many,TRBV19,CASSTPGLETQYF,TGTGCCAGTAGTACCCCAGGGTTAGAGACCCAGTACTTC
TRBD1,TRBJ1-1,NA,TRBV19,CASSTRGQDTEAFF,TGTGCCAGTAGTACCAGGGGGCAGGACACTGAAGCTTTCTTT
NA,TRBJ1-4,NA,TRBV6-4,CASRTPGPGNEKLFF,TGTGCCAGCAGAACCCCGGGACCGGGCAATGAAAAACTGTTTTTT
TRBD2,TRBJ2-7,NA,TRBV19,CASRPGGGAYEQYF,TGTGCCAGTCGACCGGGGGGAGGCGCCTACGAGCAGTACTTC
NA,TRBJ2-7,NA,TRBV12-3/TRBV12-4,CASSPPSGERPYEQYF,TGTGCCAGCAGTCCCCCTTCAGGGGAACGTCCCTACGAGCAGTACTTC
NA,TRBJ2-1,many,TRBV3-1,CASSQRGVDEQFF,TGTGCCAGCAGCCAAAGAGGGGTAGATGAGCAGTTCTTC
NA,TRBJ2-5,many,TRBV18,CASSPNGQQETQYF,TGTGCCAGCTCACCGAATGGACAGCAAGAGACCCAGTACTTC
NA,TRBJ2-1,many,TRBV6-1,CASSPPTSLGLVGEQFF,TGTGCCAGCAGTCCCCCCACCTCCCTTGGGCTCGTCGGTGAGCAGTTCTTC
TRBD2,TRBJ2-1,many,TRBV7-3,CASSLGLAGTEQFF,TGTGCCAGCAGCTTAGGCCTAGCGGGGACTGAGCAGTTCTTC
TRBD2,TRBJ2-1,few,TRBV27,CASRLSGSPYNEQFF,TGTGCCAGCCGCCTTAGCGGGAGTCCCTACAATGAGCAGTTCTTC
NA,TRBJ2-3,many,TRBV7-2,CASSRIRGTSTDTQYF,TGTGCCAGCAGCCGTATCCGGGGGACTAGCACAGATACGCAGTATTTT
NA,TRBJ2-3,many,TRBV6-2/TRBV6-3,CASSWDSTNTQYF,TGTGCCAGCAGTTGGGATTCCACTAATACGCAGTATTTT
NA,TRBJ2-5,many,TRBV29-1,CSVAGRGQQETQYF,TGCAGCGTTGCCGGGAGAGGGCAGCAAGAGACCCAGTACTTC
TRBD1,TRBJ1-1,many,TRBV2,CASSVIGGETEAFF,TGTGCCAGCAGCGTTATAGGGGGCGAGACTGAAGCTTTCTTT
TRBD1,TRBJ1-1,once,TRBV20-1,CSARRRDRTEAFF,TGCAGTGCTAGGCGAAGGGACAGGACTGAAGCTTTCTTT
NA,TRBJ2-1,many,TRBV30,CAWSSTNNEQFF,TGTGCCTGGAGTTCGACGAACAATGAGCAGTTCTTC